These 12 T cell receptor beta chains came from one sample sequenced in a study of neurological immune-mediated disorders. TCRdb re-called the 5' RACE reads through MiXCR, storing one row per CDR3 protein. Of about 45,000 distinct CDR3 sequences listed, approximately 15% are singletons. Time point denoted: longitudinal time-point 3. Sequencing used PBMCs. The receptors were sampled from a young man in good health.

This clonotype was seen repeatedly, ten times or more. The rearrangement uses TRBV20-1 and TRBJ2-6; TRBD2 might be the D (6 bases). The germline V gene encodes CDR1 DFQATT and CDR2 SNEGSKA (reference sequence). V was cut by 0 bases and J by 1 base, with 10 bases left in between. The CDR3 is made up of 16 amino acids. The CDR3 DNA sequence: TGCAGTGCTAGAGAGTTAGGGACTTCTGGGGCCAACGTCCTGACTTTC. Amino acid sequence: CSARELGTSGANVLTF.

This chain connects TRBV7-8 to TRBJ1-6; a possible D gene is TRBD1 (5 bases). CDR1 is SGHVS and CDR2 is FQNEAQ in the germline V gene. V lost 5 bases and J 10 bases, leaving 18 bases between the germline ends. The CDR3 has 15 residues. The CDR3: CASSPYQGVGSPLHF. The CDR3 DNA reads TGTGCCAGCAGCCCCTATCAGGGCGTGGGATCACCCCTCCACTTT.

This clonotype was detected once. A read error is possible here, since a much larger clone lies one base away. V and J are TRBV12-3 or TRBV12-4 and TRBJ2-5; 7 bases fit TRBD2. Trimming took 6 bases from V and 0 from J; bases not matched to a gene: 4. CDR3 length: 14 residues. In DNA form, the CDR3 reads TGTGCCAGCAGAGGACTAGTGGACCAAGAGACCCAGTACTTC. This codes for CASRGLVDQETQYF.

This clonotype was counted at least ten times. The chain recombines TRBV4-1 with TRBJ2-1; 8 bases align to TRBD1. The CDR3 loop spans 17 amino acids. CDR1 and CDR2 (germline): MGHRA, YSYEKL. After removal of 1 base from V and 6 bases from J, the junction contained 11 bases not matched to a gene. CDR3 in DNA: TGCGCCAGCAGCCAAGGAGCGACGACAGGGGCCGGCAATGAGCAGTTCTTC. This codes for CASSQGATTGAGNEQFF.

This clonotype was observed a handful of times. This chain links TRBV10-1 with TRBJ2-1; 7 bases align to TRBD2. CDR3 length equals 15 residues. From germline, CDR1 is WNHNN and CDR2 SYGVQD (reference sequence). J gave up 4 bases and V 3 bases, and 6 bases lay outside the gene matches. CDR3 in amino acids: CASSDGSSGYNEQFF. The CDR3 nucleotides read TGCGCCAGCAGTGATGGAAGTAGCGGGTACAATGAGCAGTTCTTC.

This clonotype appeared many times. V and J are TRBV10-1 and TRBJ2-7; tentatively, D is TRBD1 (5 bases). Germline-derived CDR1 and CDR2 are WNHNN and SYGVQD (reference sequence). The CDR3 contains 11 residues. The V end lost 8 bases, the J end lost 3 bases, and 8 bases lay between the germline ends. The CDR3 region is CASGASYEQYF. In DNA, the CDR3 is TGCGCCAGCGGGGCTAGCTACGAGCAGTACTTC.

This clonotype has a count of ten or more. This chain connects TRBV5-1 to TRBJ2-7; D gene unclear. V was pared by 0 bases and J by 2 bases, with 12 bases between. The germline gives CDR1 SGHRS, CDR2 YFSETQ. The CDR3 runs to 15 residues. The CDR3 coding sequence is TGCGCCAGCAGCTTGGCCGGGCTAGTCCCCTACGAGCAGTACTTC. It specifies CASSLAGLVPYEQYF.

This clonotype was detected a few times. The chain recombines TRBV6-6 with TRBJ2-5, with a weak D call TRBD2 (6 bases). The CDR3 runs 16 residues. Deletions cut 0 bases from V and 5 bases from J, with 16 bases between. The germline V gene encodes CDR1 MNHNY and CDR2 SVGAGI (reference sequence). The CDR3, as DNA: TGTGCCAGCAGTTACTCGGGCGTCGAGCGGGTGGAGACCCAGTACTTC. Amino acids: CASSYSGVERVETQYF.

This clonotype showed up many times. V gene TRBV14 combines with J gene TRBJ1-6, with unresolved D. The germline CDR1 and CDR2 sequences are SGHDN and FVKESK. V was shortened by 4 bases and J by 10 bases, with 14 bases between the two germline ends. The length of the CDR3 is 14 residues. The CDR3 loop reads CASSPNAGGSPLHF. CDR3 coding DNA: TGTGCCAGCAGCCCAAACGCAGGAGGCTCACCCCTCCACTTT.

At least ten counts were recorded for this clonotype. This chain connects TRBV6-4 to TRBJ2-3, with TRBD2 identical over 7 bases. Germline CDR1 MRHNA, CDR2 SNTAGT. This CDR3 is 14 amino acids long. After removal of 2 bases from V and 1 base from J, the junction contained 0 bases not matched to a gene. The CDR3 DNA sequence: TGTGCCAGCAGTGACGCGGGAGGCACAGATACGCAGTATTTT. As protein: CASSDAGGTDTQYF.

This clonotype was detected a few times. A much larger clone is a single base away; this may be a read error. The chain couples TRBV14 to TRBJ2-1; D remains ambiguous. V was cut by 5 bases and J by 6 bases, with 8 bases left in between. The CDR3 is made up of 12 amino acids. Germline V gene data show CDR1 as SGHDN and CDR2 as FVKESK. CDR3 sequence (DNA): TGTGCCAGCAGCGTCAGCAGCAATGAGCAGTTCTTC. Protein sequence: CASSVSSNEQFF.

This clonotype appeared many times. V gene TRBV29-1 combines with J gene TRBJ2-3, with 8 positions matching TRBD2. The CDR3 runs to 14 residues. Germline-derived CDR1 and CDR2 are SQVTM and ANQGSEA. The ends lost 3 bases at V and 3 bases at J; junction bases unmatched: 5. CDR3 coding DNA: TGCAGCGTTGAGGGCGAGCGGGGGACAGATACGCAGTATTTT. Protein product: CSVEGERGTDTQYF.